The 12 T cell receptor beta chains below were found in one sample sequenced in a study of cytomegalovirus exposure and HLA in healthy donors (dated by TCRdb to about 2017). Libraries were prepared through the immunoSEQ multiplex PCR assay. TCRdb holds this immuneACCESS table with in-frame rearrangements only. Some clones are missing; in checked studies, unresolved V genes explain under half, and the rest has no known cause. In all, the sample holds about 83,000 clones, and about 96% of those were seen once. The top ten clonotypes cover about 1.3% of the sample. Sequenced: PBMCs. The receptors come from a woman aged 18-30 years in good health and CMV-seronegative.

The chain couples TRBV4-1 to TRBJ2-2; D may be TRBD1 (5 bases). Trimming pared 3 bases from V and 4 bases from J, leaving 15 bases between. This CDR3 comprises 16 residues. Germline V gives CDR1 MGHRA, CDR2 YSYEKL. The CDR3 nucleotides read TGCGCCAGCAGCCACATAGGGCAGGGCTTCACCGGGGAGCTGTTTTTT. As protein: CASSHIGQGFTGELFF.

This clone was seen a single time. The rearrangement links TRBV5-8 to TRBJ2-6; D is uncertain. The CDR3 is 16 residues long. V lost 0 bases, J lost 1 base, and 8 bases lay in between. Germline V lookup: CDR1 SGHTS, CDR2 YDEGEE. The CDR3 bases are TGTGCCAGCAGCTTGGATTCCCTATCTGGGGCCAACGTCCTGACTTTC. This gives the protein CASSLDSLSGANVLTF.

The chain combines TRBV6-4 with TRBJ2-1; 7 positions match TRBD2. Germline assignment: CDR1 MRHNA and CDR2 SNTAGT. The CDR3 loop spans 18 amino acids. The J segment lost 4 bases and the V segment lost 2 bases, leaving 14 bases of the junction unmatched. CDR3: CASSDKWEGTSRYNEQFF. As DNA, the CDR3 is TGTGCCAGCAGTGACAAGTGGGAGGGCACTTCACGGTACAATGAGCAGTTCTTC.

The gene calls are TRBV30 and TRBJ2-7, with D possibly matching TRBD2 (5 bases). Germline lookup yields CDR1 GTSNPN and CDR2 SVGIG (reference sequence). This CDR3 has 13 residues. Trimming took 4 bases from V and 5 from J, leaving 15 bases between them. CDR3 protein: CAWTFGGYDEQYF. The DNA of the CDR3 is TGTGCCTGGACCTTTGGAGGCTACGACGAGCAGTACTTC. Filled out from reference TRBV30 and TRBJ2-7, the complete variable domain reads SQTIHQWPATLVQPVGSPLSLECTVEGTSNPNLYWYRQAAGRGLQLLFYSVGIGQISSEVPQNLSASRPQDRQFILSSKKLLLSDSGFYLCAWTFGGYDEQYFGPGTRLTVT.

The gene calls are TRBV19 and TRBJ1-2; TRBD1 matches at 9 bases. J gave up 4 bases and V 6 bases, and 9 bases lay outside the gene matches. CDR3 size: 15 residues. In germline, CDR1 is LNHDA, CDR2 SQIVND (reference sequence). CDR3 in DNA: TGTGCCAGTAGATTACAGGGGGCAGGCGGCTATGGCTACACCTTC. Its protein is CASRLQGAGGYGYTF.

This chain connects TRBV7-6 to TRBJ2-3, with 9 bases aligning to TRBD2. CDR1 is SGHVS, CDR2 FNYEAQ, per germline. The CDR3 is made up of 16 amino acids. The junction had 11 bases not matched to a gene; V was cut back by 5 bases and J by 5 bases. The CDR3 sequence is CASSPPSGTIGDTQYF. DNA for the CDR3: TGTGCCAGCAGCCCTCCTAGCGGGACAATAGGAGATACGCAGTATTTT.

This clone was seen only once. V and J are TRBV15 and TRBJ2-7, with 13 bases aligning to TRBD2. From germline, CDR1 is LNHNV and CDR2 YYDKDF (reference sequence). The V segment lost 0 bases and the J segment 1 base; nucleotides outside the gene matches: 3. This CDR3 spans 17 amino acids. For the CDR3, the DNA is TGTGCCACCAGCAGAGAGAAACTAGCGGGAGGGTCCTACGAGCAGTACTTC. Residues: CATSREKLAGGSYEQYF.

This chain joins TRBV19 and TRBJ2-5; 8 nucleotides line up with TRBD1. V trimming: 3 bases; J trimming: 4 bases; junction bases outside the gene matches: 4. The CDR3 is made up of 14 amino acids. Per germline, CDR1 LNHDA and CDR2 SQIVND (reference sequence). The CDR3 DNA sequence: TGTGCCAGTAGTATCCCAGGGGGCCTAGAGACCCAGTACTTC. Its translation: CASSIPGGLETQYF.

The gene calls are TRBV9 and TRBJ2-7, with 12 positions matching TRBD1. V shed 3 bases, J shed 6 bases, and the junction held 19 bases outside the gene matches. This CDR3 is built from 19 residues. In germline, CDR1 is SGDLS, CDR2 YYNGEE. The CDR3 region is CASSATGTGGLGSLGEQYF. The CDR3 nucleotides are TGTGCCAGCAGCGCGACCGGGACAGGGGGCCTGGGCTCGTTGGGCGAGCAGTACTTC.

This rearrangement joins TRBV27 to TRBJ2-3; possible D gene TRBD2, 5 bases. Germline CDR1 MNHEY, CDR2 SMNVEV (reference sequence). CDR3 length: 14 residues. V lost 2 bases to trimming and J lost 5 bases, with 11 bases between them. The CDR3 protein is CASSLVLAGDTQYF. The CDR3 bases are TGTGCCAGCAGTTTAGTTCTAGCTGGAGATACGCAGTATTTT.

V gene TRBV18 combines with J gene TRBJ1-2, with a tentative D call TRBD1 (6 bases). Germline V CDR1 and CDR2: KGHSH, LQKENI. The ends were cut back, 3 bases at V and 8 bases at J, with 25 bases in the middle. The CDR3 covers 17 residues. In nucleotides, the CDR3 is TGTGCCAGCTCACCCCCTACGGGGGGGGGCGAGGTTCGGGGCTACACCTTC. It yields the protein CASSPPTGGGEVRGYTF.

The V and J genes are TRBV4-1 and TRBJ2-7, with 8 nucleotides matching TRBD1. This CDR3 contains 15 residues. V shed 0 bases and J 6 bases; nucleotides not matched to a gene: 7. From germline, CDR1 is MGHRA and CDR2 YSYEKL. This chain's CDR3 is CASSQDRTGSIEQYF. In DNA form, the CDR3 reads TGCGCCAGCAGCCAAGATCGGACAGGGAGCATCGAGCAGTACTTC.